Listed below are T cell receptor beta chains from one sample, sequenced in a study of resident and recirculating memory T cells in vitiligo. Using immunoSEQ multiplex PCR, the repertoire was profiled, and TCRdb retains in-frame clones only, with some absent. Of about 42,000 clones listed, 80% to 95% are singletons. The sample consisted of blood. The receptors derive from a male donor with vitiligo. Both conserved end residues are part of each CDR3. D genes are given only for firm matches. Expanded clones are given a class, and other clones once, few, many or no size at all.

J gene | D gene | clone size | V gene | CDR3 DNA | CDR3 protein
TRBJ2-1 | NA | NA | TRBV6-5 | TGTGCCAGCATTTCCCCCTCTCTAGGTAATGAGCAGTTCTTC | CASISPSLGNEQFF
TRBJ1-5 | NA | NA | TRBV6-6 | TGTGCCGCCGCCAGGGTAAATCAGCCCCAGCATTTT | CAAARVNQPQHF
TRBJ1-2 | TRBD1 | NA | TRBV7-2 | TGTGCCAGCAGCTTAAAGTCCACCGGGACAGGGGTCGGTGGCTACACCTTC | CASSLKSTGTGVGGYTF
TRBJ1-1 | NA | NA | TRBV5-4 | TGTGCCAGCAGCTCCCCAGTCCAGATGAACACTGAAGCTTTCTTT | CASSSPVQMNTEAFF
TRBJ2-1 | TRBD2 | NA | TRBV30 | TGTGCCTGGAGGACCAGCGGGGGGGCCCTTGAGCAGTTCTTC | CAWRTSGGALEQFF
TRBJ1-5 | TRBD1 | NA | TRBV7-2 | TGTGCCAGCAGCCCGACAGGGGGCGGACAGCCCCAGCATTTT | CASSPTGGGQPQHF
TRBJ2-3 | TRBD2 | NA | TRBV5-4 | TGTGCCAGCAGCTCACTAGCGGGGGGAACAGATACGCAGTATTTT | CASSSLAGGTDTQYF
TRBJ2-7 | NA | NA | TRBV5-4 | TGTGCCAGCAGCTTGGGGGCAGGGGTATACGAGCAGTACTTC | CASSLGAGVYEQYF
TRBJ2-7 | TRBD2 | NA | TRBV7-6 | TGTGCCAGCAGCCCCTTAGCGGGGAGCTCCTACGAGCAGTACTTC | CASSPLAGSSYEQYF
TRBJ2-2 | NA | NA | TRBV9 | TGTGCCAGCAGCGTAGACGGGACCGGGGAGCTGTTTTTT | CASSVDGTGELFF
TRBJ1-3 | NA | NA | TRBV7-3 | TGTGCCAGCAGCTTTGGACTCGGGAACACCATATATTTT | CASSFGLGNTIYF
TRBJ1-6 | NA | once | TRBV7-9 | TGTGCCAGCAGCTTAGTTGGGGGGGGAGATTCACCCCTCCACTTT | CASSLVGGGDSPLHF
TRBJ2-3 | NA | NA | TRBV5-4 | TGTGCCAGCAGTCAATCCACCGGGGCAGATACGCAGTATTTT | CASSQSTGADTQYF
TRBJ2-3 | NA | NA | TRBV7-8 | TGTGCCAGCAGCTTATATGATACGCAGTATTTT | CASSLYDTQYF
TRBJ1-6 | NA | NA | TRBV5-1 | TGCGCCAGCAGCTTGGGGGGGGTGAGCTCCTATAATTCACCCCTCCACTTT | CASSLGGVSSYNSPLHF
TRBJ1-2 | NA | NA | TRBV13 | TGTGCCAGCAGCTCCACGGTAGCTAACTATGGCTACACCTTC | CASSSTVANYGYTF
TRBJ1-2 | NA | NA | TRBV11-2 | TGTGCCAGCAGCCCTTCCAGGGTGGCCTATGGCTACACCTTC | CASSPSRVAYGYTF
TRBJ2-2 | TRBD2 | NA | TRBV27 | TGTGCCAGCAGTGCCCGACTAGCGGGGTTTGCCGGGGAGCTGTTTTTT | CASSARLAGFAGELFF
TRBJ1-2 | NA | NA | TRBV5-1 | TGCGCCAGCAGCTTTGACATAAACTATGGCTACACCTTC | CASSFDINYGYTF
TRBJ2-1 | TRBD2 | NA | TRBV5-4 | TGTGCCAGCAGCTTCGGGGGGGCCGGGGAGCAGTTCTTC | CASSFGGAGEQFF
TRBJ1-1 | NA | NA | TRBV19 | TGTGCCAGTAGTATCGAACAGGGCACTGAAGCTTTCTTT | CASSIEQGTEAFF
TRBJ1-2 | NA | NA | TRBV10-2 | TGCGCCAGCAGTGAAGGGGCTGGCTACACCTTC | CASSEGAGYTF
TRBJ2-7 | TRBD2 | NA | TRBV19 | TGTGCCAGTAGTATAGCGGGGGGTAAGCAGTACTTC | CASSIAGGKQYF
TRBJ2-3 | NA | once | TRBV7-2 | TGTGCCAGCAGCTCCCGACCGAAATGGGGGGGCGGGGATACGCAGTATTTT | CASSSRPKWGGGDTQYF
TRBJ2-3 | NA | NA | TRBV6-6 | TGTGCCAGCAGTTACGGCGGGGCCACAGATACGCAGTATTTT | CASSYGGATDTQYF
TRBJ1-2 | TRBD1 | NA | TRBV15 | TGTGCCACACAGGGGAACTATGGCTACACCTTC | CATQGNYGYTF
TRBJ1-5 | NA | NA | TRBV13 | TGTGCCAGCAGCTTTGGAAACAGGGTTCAGCCCCAGCATTTT | CASSFGNRVQPQHF
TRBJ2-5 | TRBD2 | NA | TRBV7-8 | TGTGCCAGCAGCCTTAGGGGGGGTAGCGGGGTTCGAAATGAAGAGACCCAGTACTTC | CASSLRGGSGVRNEETQYF
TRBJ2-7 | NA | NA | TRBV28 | TGTGCCAGCAGATCGACTAGCTCCTACGAGCAGTACTTC | CASRSTSSYEQYF
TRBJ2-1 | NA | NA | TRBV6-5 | TGTGCCAGCAGTCACGCAGGGGTTGCCTACAATGAGCAGTTCTTC | CASSHAGVAYNEQFF
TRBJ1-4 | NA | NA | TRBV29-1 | TGCAGCGTTATTCGGGAGGGGGGTGAAAAACTGTTTTTT | CSVIREGGEKLFF
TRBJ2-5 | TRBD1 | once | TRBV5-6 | TGTGCCAGCAGCTGGGCAACAGGGGGAGGACAAGAGACCCAGTACTTC | CASSWATGGGQETQYF
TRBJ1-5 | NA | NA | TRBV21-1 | TGTGCCAGCAGCAGACCAAAAGCGTCGAGACAGGGAGAATTGTTAGGCGATCAGCCCCAGCATTTT | CASSRPKASRQGELLGDQPQHF
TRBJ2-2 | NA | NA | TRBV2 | TGTGCCAGCAAGGCGCAGGGTACGAACACCGGGGAGCTGTTTTTT | CASKAQGTNTGELFF
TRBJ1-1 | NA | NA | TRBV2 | TGTGCCAGCAGGGCCATGAACACTGAAGCTTTCTTT | CASRAMNTEAFF
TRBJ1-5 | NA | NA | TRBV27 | TGTGCCAGCGCTCCAGGAGCAGGGCAGGCATTATGGCAGCCCCAGCATTTT | CASAPGAGQALWQPQHF
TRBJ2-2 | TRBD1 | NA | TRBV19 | TGTGCCAGTATGGGACAGGGAGGGCTTGAAGGGAGGGCTGGGGAGCTGTTTTTT | CASMGQGGLEGRAGELFF
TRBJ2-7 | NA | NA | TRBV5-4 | TGTGCCAGCAGCTCGTACCGAGGCTCAGGGGAGCAGTACTTC | CASSSYRGSGEQYF
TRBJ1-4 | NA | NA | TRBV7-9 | TGTGCCAGCAGCCCCCAAGGACATTGGTCAACTAATGAAAAACTGTTTTTT | CASSPQGHWSTNEKLFF
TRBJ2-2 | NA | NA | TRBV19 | TGTGCCAGTAGTATCTCGGCGGGGGCCACGACCGGGGAGCTGTTTTTT | CASSISAGATTGELFF
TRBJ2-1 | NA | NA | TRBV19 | TGTGCCAGTGCTCTTAGGGGCTCCTACAATGAGCAGTTCTTC | CASALRGSYNEQFF
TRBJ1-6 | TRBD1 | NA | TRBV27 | TGTGCCAGCAGATCGGACAGGGGTAGGTCACCCCTCCACTTT | CASRSDRGRSPLHF
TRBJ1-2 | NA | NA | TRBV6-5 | TGTGCCAGCAGTTACTCCCCCATTCGGGGTGACTATGGCTACACCTTC | CASSYSPIRGDYGYTF
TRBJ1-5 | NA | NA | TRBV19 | TGTGCCAGTAGTATACATGCGGTTAGCAATCAGCCCCAGCATTTT | CASSIHAVSNQPQHF
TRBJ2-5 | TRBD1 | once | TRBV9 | TGTGCCAGCAGCGTTAGGACAGGGCCAGAGACCCAGTACTTC | CASSVRTGPETQYF
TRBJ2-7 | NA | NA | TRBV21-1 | TGTGCCAGCAGCAGTGCGGTACCATGTGTTGCATGGTCCTACGAGCAGTACTTC | CASSSAVPCVAWSYEQYF
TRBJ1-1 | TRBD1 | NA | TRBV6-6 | TGTGCCAGCATCGACAGGGAGACTGAAGCTTTCTTT | CASIDRETEAFF
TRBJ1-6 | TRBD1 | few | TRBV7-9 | TGTGCCAGCCAGACAGGGCCTTCTGGAAATTCACCCCTCCACTTT | CASQTGPSGNSPLHF